The 2 T cell receptor beta chains below all came from one sample that was sequenced in a study of somatic mutations in cytotoxic T cells in rheumatoid arthritis. The table came from immunoSEQ multiplex PCR; TCRdb's copy has only in-frame clones and leaves some out. The sample carries about 16,000 clones, roughly 80% recorded once. The sample consisted of CD8+ T cells sorted from blood. The source of these receptors is an adult with rheumatoid arthritis.

The CDR3 DNA is TGTGCCAGCGGACGGGGGGCTTCTAGCACAGATACGCAGTATTTT. Translation gives CASGRGASSTDTQYF. The chain has TRBV9 and TRBJ2-3; D possibly corresponds to TRBD2 (7 bases). V lost 7 bases and J 0 bases, leaving 15 bases between the germline ends. Germline CDR1 and CDR2: SGDLS and YYNGEE. This CDR3 spans 15 amino acids.

This sequence joins TRBV2 and TRBJ2-2; TRBD1 aligns across 7 bases. The CDR3 runs 14 residues. V was pared by 5 bases and J by 3 bases, with 3 bases of the junction left unmatched. The germline gives CDR1 SNHLY, CDR2 FYNNEI. DNA of the CDR3: TGTGCCAGCAGTACGGGACAGTACACCGGGGAGCTGTTTTTT. It yields the protein CASSTGQYTGELFF.